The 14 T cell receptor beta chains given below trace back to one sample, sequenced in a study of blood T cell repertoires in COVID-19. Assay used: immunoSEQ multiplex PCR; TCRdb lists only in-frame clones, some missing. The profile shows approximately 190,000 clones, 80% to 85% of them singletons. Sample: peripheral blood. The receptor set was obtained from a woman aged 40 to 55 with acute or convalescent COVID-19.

The CDR3 DNA reads TGTGCCAGCAGCCAGGTCCCAGTGTCCAATGAAAAACTGTTTTTT. Its translation: CASSQVPVSNEKLFF. V is TRBV3-1 (or the pseudogene TRBV3-2) and J is TRBJ1-4; D remains unclear. Germline V lookup: CDR1 LGHDT, CDR2 YNNKEL (reference sequence). The CDR3 covers 15 residues. V lost 3 bases and J lost 5, with 13 bases in between.

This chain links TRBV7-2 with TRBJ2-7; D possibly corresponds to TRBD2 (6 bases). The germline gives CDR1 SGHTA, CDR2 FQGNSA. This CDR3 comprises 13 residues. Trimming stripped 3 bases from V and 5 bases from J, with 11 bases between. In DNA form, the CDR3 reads TGTGCCAGCAGCTTCGGACTAAACCACGAGCAGTACTTC. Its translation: CASSFGLNHEQYF. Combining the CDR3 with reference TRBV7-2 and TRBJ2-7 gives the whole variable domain GAGVSQSPSNKVTEKGKDVELRCDPISGHTALYWYRQSLGQGLEFLIYFQGNSAPDKSGLPSDRFSAERTGGSVSTLTIQRTQQEDSAVYLCASSFGLNHEQYFGPGTRLTVT.

This CDR3 is CASSIKTRTQETQYF. CDR3 coding DNA: TGTGCCAGTAGTATTAAGACTAGGACCCAAGAGACCCAGTACTTC. This chain links TRBV19 with TRBJ2-5, with D maybe TRBD2 (6 bases). Germline V gene data show CDR1 as LNHDA and CDR2 as SQIVND (reference sequence). The CDR3 is 15 amino acids. The V end was cut by 3 bases, the J end by 1 base, with 12 bases between.

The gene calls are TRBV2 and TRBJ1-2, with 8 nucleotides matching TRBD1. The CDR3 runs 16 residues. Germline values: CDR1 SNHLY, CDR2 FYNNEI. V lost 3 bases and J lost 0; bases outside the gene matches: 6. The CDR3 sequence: CASSDPGTGTNYGYTF. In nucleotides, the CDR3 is TGTGCCAGCAGTGACCCTGGGACAGGAACTAACTATGGCTACACCTTC.

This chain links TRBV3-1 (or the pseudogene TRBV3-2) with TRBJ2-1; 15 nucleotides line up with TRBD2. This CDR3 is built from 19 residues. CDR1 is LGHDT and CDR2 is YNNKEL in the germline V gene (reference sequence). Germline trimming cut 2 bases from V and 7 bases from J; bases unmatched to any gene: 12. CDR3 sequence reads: CASSQKGLGTSGRWNEQFF. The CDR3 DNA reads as TGTGCCAGCAGCCAAAAAGGGTTAGGGACTAGCGGGAGGTGGAATGAGCAGTTCTTC.

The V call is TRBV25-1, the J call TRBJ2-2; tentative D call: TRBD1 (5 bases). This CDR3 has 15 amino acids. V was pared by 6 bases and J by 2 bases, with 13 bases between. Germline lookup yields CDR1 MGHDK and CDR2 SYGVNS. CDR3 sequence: CASRGGAANTGELFF. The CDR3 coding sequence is TGTGCCAGCAGGGGTGGGGCCGCAAACACCGGGGAGCTGTTTTTT.

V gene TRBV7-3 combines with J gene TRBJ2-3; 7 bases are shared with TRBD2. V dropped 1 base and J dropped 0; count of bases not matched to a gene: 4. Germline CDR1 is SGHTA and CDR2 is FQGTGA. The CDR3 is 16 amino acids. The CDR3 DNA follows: TGTGCCAGCAGCTTAAGGCGGGGGTCTAGCACAGATACGCAGTATTTT. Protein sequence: CASSLRRGSSTDTQYF.

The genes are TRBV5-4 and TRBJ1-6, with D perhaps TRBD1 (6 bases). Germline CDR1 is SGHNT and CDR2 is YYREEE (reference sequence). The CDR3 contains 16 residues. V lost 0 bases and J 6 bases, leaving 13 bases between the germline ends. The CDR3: CASSLDLVGANSPLHF. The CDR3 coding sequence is TGTGCCAGCAGCTTGGACCTGGTGGGGGCTAATTCACCCCTCCACTTT.

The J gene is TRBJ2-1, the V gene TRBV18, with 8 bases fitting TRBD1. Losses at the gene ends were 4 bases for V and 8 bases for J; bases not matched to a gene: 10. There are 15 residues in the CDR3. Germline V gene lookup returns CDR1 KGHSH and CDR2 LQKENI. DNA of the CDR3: TGTGCCAGCTCACTCTTCTGGGCAGGGGGCGATGAGCAGTTCTTC. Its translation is CASSLFWAGGDEQFF. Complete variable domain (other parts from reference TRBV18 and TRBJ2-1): NAGVMQNPRHLVRRRGQEARLRCSPMKGHSHVYWYRQLPEEGLKFMVYLQKENIIDESGMPKERFSAEFPKEGPSILRIQQVVRGDSAAYFCASSLFWAGGDEQFFGPGTRLTVL.

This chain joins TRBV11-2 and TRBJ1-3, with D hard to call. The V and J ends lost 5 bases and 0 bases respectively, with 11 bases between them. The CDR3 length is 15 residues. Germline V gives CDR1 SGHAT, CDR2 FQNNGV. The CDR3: CASSQYGLSGNTIYF. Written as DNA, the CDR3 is TGTGCCAGCAGCCAATACGGTCTCTCTGGAAACACCATATATTTT.

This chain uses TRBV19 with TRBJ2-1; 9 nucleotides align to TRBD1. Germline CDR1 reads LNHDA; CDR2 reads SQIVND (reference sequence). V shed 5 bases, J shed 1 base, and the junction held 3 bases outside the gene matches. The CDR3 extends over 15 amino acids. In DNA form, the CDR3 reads TGTGCCAGTAGTGTTGGACAGGGGTCCTACAATGAGCAGTTCTTC. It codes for CASSVGQGSYNEQFF.

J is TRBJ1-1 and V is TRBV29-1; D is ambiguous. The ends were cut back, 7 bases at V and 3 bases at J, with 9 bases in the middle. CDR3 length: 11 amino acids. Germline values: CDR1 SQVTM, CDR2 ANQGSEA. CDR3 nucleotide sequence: TGCAGCGGTGTGGCTTACACTGAAGCTTTCTTT. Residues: CSGVAYTEAFF.

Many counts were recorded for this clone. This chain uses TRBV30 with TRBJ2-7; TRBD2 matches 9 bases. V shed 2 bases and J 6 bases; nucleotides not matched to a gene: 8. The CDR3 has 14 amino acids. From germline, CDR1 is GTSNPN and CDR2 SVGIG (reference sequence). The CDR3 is CAWSRGREGPEQYF. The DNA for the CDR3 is TGTGCCTGGAGTAGGGGGCGGGAGGGCCCCGAGCAGTACTTC.

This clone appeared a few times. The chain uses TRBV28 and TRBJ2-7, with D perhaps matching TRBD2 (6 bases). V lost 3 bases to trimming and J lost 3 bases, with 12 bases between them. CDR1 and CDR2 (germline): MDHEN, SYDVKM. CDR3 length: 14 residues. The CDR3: CASSFLEGDYEQYF. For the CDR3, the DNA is TGTGCCAGCAGTTTCTTGGAGGGAGACTACGAGCAGTACTTC. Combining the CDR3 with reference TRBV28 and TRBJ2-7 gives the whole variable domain DVKVTQSSRYLVKRTGEKVFLECVQDMDHENMFWYRQDPGLGLRLIYFSYDVKMKEKGDIPEGYSVSREKKERFSLILESASTNQTSMYLCASSFLEGDYEQYFGPGTRLTVT.